This is a list of T cell receptor beta chains from one sample in a study of early T cells in non-severe SARS-CoV-2 infection. TCRdb reanalysed the 5' RACE reads using MiXCR and keeps one entry per CDR3 protein. The data hold 25,000 to 30,000 distinct CDR3 sequences, with less than 7.5% observed a single time. Sequencing was performed on whole blood. The receptors were gathered from an adult who was a healthcare worker with PCR-confirmed SARS-CoV-2 infection or an uninfected control (not recorded which). CDR3s include the opening cysteine and the closing phenylalanine or tryptophan. D genes are given only for firm matches. Size tells how often a clone was seen (once, few, many) or the class of an expanded clone, and some rows leave it out.

many,-,TRBJ2-1,TRBV5-1,TGCGCCAGCAGCTGGACTGAGACCCCTAGCTCCTACAATGAGCAGTTCTTC,CASSWTETPSSYNEQFF
-,-,TRBJ2-3,TRBV9,TGTGCCAGCAGCCTTAACACAGATACGCAGTATTTT,CASSLNTDTQYF
few,-,TRBJ2-6,TRBV6-6,TGTGCCAGCATGCCTGATCCCTCAGGGGCCAACGTCCTGACTTTC,CASMPDPSGANVLTF
many,TRBD1,TRBJ1-1,TRBV5-1,TGCGCCAGCAGCTTGCTACAGGGGATGAACACTGAAGCTTTCTTT,CASSLLQGMNTEAFF
-,-,TRBJ1-1,TRBV30,TGTGCCTGGAGTCCCCTCGGGTTTTCGGACACTGAAGCTTTCTTT,CAWSPLGFSDTEAFF
many,-,TRBJ1-6,TRBV4-3,TGCGCCAGCAGCCACGGAGACGGATCGAGCTCCTATAATTCACCCCTCCACTTT,CASSHGDGSSSYNSPLHF
many,-,TRBJ1-2,TRBV20-1,TGCAGTGTTCACAGACAGGAGGTGGCCGATGGCTACACCTTC,CSVHRQEVADGYTF
medium-sized,-,TRBJ1-5,TRBV20-1,TGCAGTGCTACGGAAGTTAGCAATCAGCCCCAGCATTTT,CSATEVSNQPQHF
many,-,TRBJ2-5,TRBV5-1,TGCGCCAGCAGCTTGGGAGGCGGGGAGGCAGAGACCCAGTACTTC,CASSLGGGEAETQYF
-,-,TRBJ1-2,TRBV18,TGTGCCAGCTCGCTCGCGTCCCCAGTCGTCGTGAATGGCTACACCTTC,CASSLASPVVVNGYTF
many,-,TRBJ2-1,TRBV18,TGTGCCAGCTCACCAGAGATCAACTACAATGAGCAGTTCTTC,CASSPEINYNEQFF
many,TRBD2,TRBJ2-7,TRBV7-2,TGTGCCAGCAGCCCCCGGACTAGCTCGAACTACGAGCAGTACTTC,CASSPRTSSNYEQYF
many,TRBD2,TRBJ2-7,TRBV19,TGTGCCAGTAGTTCCCTAGCGGGGACCTACGAGCAGTACTTC,CASSSLAGTYEQYF
-,-,TRBJ2-7,TRBV14,TGTGCCAGCAGCCAAGCGGTTAAGGGCGAGCAGTACTTC,CASSQAVKGEQYF
few,-,TRBJ2-5,TRBV6-2/TRBV6-3,TGTGCCAGCACCGTCGACAGTCAAGAGACCCAGTACTTC,CASTVDSQETQYF
few,TRBD2,TRBJ2-3,TRBV5-1,TGCGCCAGCAGGCGACTAGCGGGGGCCGAGGATACGCAGTATTTT,CASRRLAGAEDTQYF
-,TRBD1,TRBJ1-6,TRBV7-7,TGTGCCAGCAGCTTGCTGGCCCTGGACAGGAAGAATGGGAATTCACCCCTCCACTTT,CASSLLALDRKNGNSPLHF
many,TRBD1,TRBJ2-1,TRBV7-2,TGTGCCAGCAGCTTATCAGGGGGCTTCTACAATGAGCAGTTCTTC,CASSLSGGFYNEQFF
many,-,TRBJ2-7,TRBV4-3,TGCGCCAGCAGCCAATCAACTGTTAGCCGGGCCTACGAGCAGTACTTC,CASSQSTVSRAYEQYF
many,-,TRBJ1-1,TRBV18,TGTGCCAGCTCACCACAATCGAACACTGAAGCTTTCTTT,CASSPQSNTEAFF
few,-,TRBJ2-3,TRBV4-3,TGCGCCAGCAGCCAAGAGCGGGGTACAGATACGCAGTATTTT,CASSQERGTDTQYF
many,-,TRBJ1-1,TRBV7-2,TGTGCCAGCAGCCCCCAGGGCGGGGGCCCTGAAGCTTTCTTT,CASSPQGGGPEAFF
many,-,TRBJ1-5,TRBV20-1,TGCAGTGCTAGAGATTTGTGGGCTAGCAATCAGCCCCAGCATTTT,CSARDLWASNQPQHF
-,TRBD2,TRBJ2-3,TRBV12-3/TRBV12-4,TGTGCCAGCCGCTCGAGCGGGGTGCCAGATACGCAGTATTTT,CASRSSGVPDTQYF
many,TRBD2,TRBJ2-2,TRBV6-2/TRBV6-3,TGTGCCAGCAGCCTCCACACGGGAGGGGGGGAGCTGTTTTTT,CASSLHTGGGELFF
many,-,TRBJ2-7,TRBV6-5,TGTGCCACCAGCACCTTTAACTCCTACGAGCAGTACTTC,CATSTFNSYEQYF
many,-,TRBJ2-4,TRBV7-2,TGTGCCAGCAGCTTTACTCGGCCAGGCTCAGCCAAAAACATTCAGTACTTC,CASSFTRPGSAKNIQYF
many,-,TRBJ2-1,TRBV29-1,TGCAGCGTTGATGCAGGGACATTCTACAATGAGCAGTTCTTC,CSVDAGTFYNEQFF
many,TRBD1,TRBJ1-6,TRBV7-3,TGTGCCAGCAGCTTAAACTCAGGGGGTACCTCACCCCTCCACTTT,CASSLNSGGTSPLHF
many,-,TRBJ2-3,TRBV6-4,TGTGCCAGCAGCCCCTCCTGGCCCCCCACCACCACAGATACGCAGTATTTT,CASSPSWPPTTTDTQYF
many,TRBD2,TRBJ2-1,TRBV7-9,TGTGCCAGCAGCTTTCAGACTAGCGGGTCTAATGAGCAGTTCTTC,CASSFQTSGSNEQFF
many,TRBD1,TRBJ1-1,TRBV5-1,TGCGCCAGCAGCTTTGACAGGGTTGGGGTGAGCACTGAAGCTTTCTTT,CASSFDRVGVSTEAFF
many,TRBD1,TRBJ1-5,TRBV6-5,TGTGCCAGCAGTCTAACAACAGGGGCGCGGCAGCCCCAGCATTTT,CASSLTTGARQPQHF
many,-,TRBJ2-3,TRBV4-2,TGTGCCAGCAGCCAAATGGGGGGGCCCGACACAGATACGCAGTATTTT,CASSQMGGPDTDTQYF
-,-,TRBJ1-1,TRBV6-5,TGTGCCAGCAGTTATATATGGGGAGGGAACACTGAAGCTTTCTTT,CASSYIWGGNTEAFF